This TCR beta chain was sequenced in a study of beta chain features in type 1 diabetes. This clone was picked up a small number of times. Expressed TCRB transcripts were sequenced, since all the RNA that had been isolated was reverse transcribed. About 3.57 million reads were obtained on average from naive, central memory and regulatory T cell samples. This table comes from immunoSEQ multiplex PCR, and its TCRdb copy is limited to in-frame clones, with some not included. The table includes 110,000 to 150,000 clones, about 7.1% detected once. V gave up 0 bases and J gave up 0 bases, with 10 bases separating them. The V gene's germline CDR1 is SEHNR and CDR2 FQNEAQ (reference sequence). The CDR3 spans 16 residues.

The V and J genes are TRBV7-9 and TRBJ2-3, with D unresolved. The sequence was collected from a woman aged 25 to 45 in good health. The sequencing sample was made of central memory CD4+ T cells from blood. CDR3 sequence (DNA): TGTGCCAGCAGCTTAGCCATAAAAGCTAGCACAGATACGCAGTATTTT. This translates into CASSLAIKASTDTQYF. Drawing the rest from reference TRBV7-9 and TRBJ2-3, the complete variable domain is DTGVSQNPRHKITKRGQNVTFRCDPISEHNRLYWYRQTLGQGPEFLTYFQNEAQLEKSRLLSDRFSAERPKGSFSTLEIQRTEQGDSAMYLCASSLAIKASTDTQYFGPGTRLTVL.